This entry describes one T cell receptor beta chain. Antigen specificity is unknown. The assay was immunoSEQ multiplex PCR, and TCRdb's table has in-frame clones only and misses some. The sample lists about 120,000 clones, around 87% occurring once. This sample was taken from a study of T cell responses to AZD1222 COVID-19 vaccine. The germline V and J ends were trimmed by 2 bases and 7 bases, with 18 bases remaining between them. The CDR3 sequence is 15 residues long. Germline V gives CDR1 SGHRS, CDR2 YFSETQ. Findings of the study overall: The repertoires were collected only after the peak T cell response. Along spike, vaccine-associated CD4 TCRs were found throughout, with dominance at 160-218 and 743-854. Baseline seropositivity characterized only 5 to 7 AZD1222 recipients.

The specimen comprised peripheral blood, sampled on day 0 of AZD1222 vaccination. The TCR sequence derives from an adult in good health. The genes are TRBV5-1 and TRBJ1-2; no reliable D call. CDR3 bases: TGCGCCAGCAGCTTCCTTGCAGGCCAATCCAGTGGCTACACCTTC. This gives the protein CASSFLAGQSSGYTF.